The clone carrying this T cell receptor beta chain was seen at least ten times. Its target is unknown. The CDR3 sequence is 13 residues long. Germline values: CDR1 SGHVS, CDR2 FNYEAQ. Trimming cost V 5 bases and J 1 base, with 8 bases left between them. The sample comes from a study of quantifying T cell responses using KT2 cells. Across the study: TCR alpha and beta constant-region primers primed reverse transcription of RNA. Whole-study findings and limits: Counts of KT2 alpha and beta sequences rose linearly with the number of KT2 cells added.

The cDNA 3' end received a ligated oligonucleotide with a UMI. An equimolar mix of RC1.1 and RC1.2 primed the beta chain across TRBC1 and TRBC2. MiXCR, applied by TCRdb to the UMI-ligation and nested PCR reads, yields one record per CDR3 protein. Altogether under 35,000 distinct CDR3 sequences are present, 7.3% being singletons, with the ten largest covering approximately 14%. This clonotype originated in a human donor. The rearrangement joins TRBV7-6 to TRBJ1-1; the D gene is possibly TRBD1 (6 bases). Sample: PBMCs spiked with cells of the T cell clone KT2. The CDR3 loop reads CASSPGQNTEAFF. The CDR3, as DNA: TGTGCCAGCAGCCCGGGACAGAACACTGAAGCTTTCTTT.